This T cell receptor (beta chain) is from a study of beta chain features in type 1 diabetes. Concerning this clone itself: Its antigen is as yet unknown.

General study findings and limits: Shortening of TCRB CDR3s, moderate but significant, appeared in all four CD4+ subsets of Type 1 diabetes patients.

Investigators reverse transcribed all isolated RNA, so they sequenced expressed TCRB transcripts. Sequencing used immunoSEQ multiplex PCR; TCRdb keeps in-frame clones, though not all of them. Of about 650,000 clones in the sample, under 15% are singletons; the top ten hold about 0.11%. CDR3 length: 14 residues. The germline CDR1 and CDR2 sequences are KGHSH and LQKENI. Trimming cost V 3 bases and J 0 bases; bases outside gene matches: 1. This chain links TRBV18 with TRBJ1-1; 7 bases are shared with TRBD1. The receptor's source is a man aged 25-40 years with type 1 diabetes. Source material: naive CD4+ T cells from blood. The CDR3 loop is CASSPDRLNTEAFF. CDR3 nucleotide sequence: TGTGCCAGCTCACCGGACAGGCTGAACACTGAAGCTTTCTTT.